The next 11 T cell receptor beta chains were all read from a single sample in a study of shared clonotypes between healthy human individuals. This table comes from immunoSEQ multiplex PCR, and its TCRdb copy is limited to in-frame clones, with some not included. The sample yields around 1.4 million clones, about 98.5% seen once. The sample was naive CD4+ T cells sorted from blood. The subset is: CD45RA+ positively selected. These TCRs come from a man aged 25-40 years in good health.

The rearrangement uses TRBV7-9 and TRBJ2-7, with 7 nucleotides matching TRBD2. The CDR3 is 13 amino acids. The ends lost 5 bases at V and 6 bases at J; junction bases unmatched: 7. Germline CDR1 is SEHNR and CDR2 is FQNEAQ (reference sequence). The CDR3 DNA sequence: TGTGCCAGCAGCAAGACTAGCCGGGGCGAGCAGTACTTC. It translates to CASSKTSRGEQYF. The full variable domain, its missing parts supplied by reference TRBV7-9 and TRBJ2-7, is DTGVSQNPRHKITKRGQNVTFRCDPISEHNRLYWYRQTLGQGPEFLTYFQNEAQLEKSRLLSDRFSAERPKGSFSTLEIQRTEQGDSAMYLCASSKTSRGEQYFGPGTRLTVT.

V and J are TRBV6-1 and TRBJ2-7; 7 nucleotides align to TRBD2. The V and J ends lost 0 bases and 7 bases, in that order; junction bases with no gene match: 9. Germline V lookup: CDR1 MNHNS, CDR2 SASEGT. CDR3 size: 15 residues. CDR3 in DNA: TGTGCCAGCAGTGAAGCGCTTCAAAGGGGAGGGGAGCAGTACTTC. It yields the protein CASSEALQRGGEQYF.

This chain links TRBV14 with TRBJ2-5; 9 bases align to TRBD2. Germline V gives CDR1 SGHDN, CDR2 FVKESK. This CDR3 region has 15 residues. The V segment lost 5 bases and the J segment 4 bases; nucleotides outside the gene matches: 8. In DNA form, the CDR3 reads TGTGCCAGCAGCAAAATAGCGGGAGTAAGAGAGACCCAGTACTTC. Translated, it gives CASSKIAGVRETQYF.

Points on this clone: This sample includes further DNA sequences coding for the same CDR3. This rearrangement joins TRBV18 to TRBJ1-1; tentatively, D is TRBD1 (5 bases). The germline V and J ends were trimmed by 3 bases and 0 bases, with 8 bases remaining between them. The V gene's germline CDR1 is KGHSH and CDR2 LQKENI. The CDR3 consists of 14 residues. The CDR3: CASSPQGMNTEAFF. The CDR3 coding sequence is TGTGCCAGCTCACCTCAGGGTATGAACACTGAAGCTTTCTTT.

V gene TRBV2 combines with J gene TRBJ1-5; tentative D call: TRBD1 (6 bases). Trimming stripped 3 bases from V and 6 bases from J, with 12 bases between. The CDR3 sequence is 14 residues long. Per germline, CDR1 SNHLY and CDR2 FYNNEI. CDR3 DNA sequence: TGTGCCAGCAGTGATTGGGGGCCTAGTCAGCCCCAGCATTTT. Encoded protein: CASSDWGPSQPQHF.

This chain links TRBV28 with TRBJ1-5, with D perhaps TRBD1 (6 bases). CDR1 is MDHEN and CDR2 is SYDVKM in the germline V gene. Trimming took off 6 bases at V and 12 bases at J, with 15 bases between the two ends. The CDR3 is 12 amino acids. The CDR3 region has the DNA TGTGCCAGCAGCGAAGGACAGTCCAACCAGCATTTT. This encodes CASSEGQSNQHF.

This chain uses TRBV28 with TRBJ1-4; D unresolved. The V gene's germline CDR1 is MDHEN and CDR2 SYDVKM. CDR3 length equals 15 residues. Trimming removed 4 bases from V and 0 bases from J, with 9 bases in between. The CDR3 region has the DNA TGTGCCAGCAGTTCGCCTAAATCAACTAATGAAAAACTGTTTTTT. Amino acid sequence: CASSSPKSTNEKLFF.

Written as DNA, the CDR3 is TGTGCCAGTAGTATGTGGGGGAACGCCTACGAGCAGTACTTC. This translates into CASSMWGNAYEQYF. This rearrangement joins TRBV19 to TRBJ2-7; D may correspond to TRBD1 or TRBD2 (5 bases each). This CDR3 is built from 14 residues. The germline CDR1 and CDR2 sequences are LNHDA and SQIVND (reference sequence). The ends were cut back, 3 bases at V and 2 bases at J, with 11 bases in the middle. The full variable domain, with the rest looked up from reference TRBV19 and TRBJ2-7, is DGGITQSPKYLFRKEGQNVTLSCEQNLNHDAMYWYRQDPGQGLRLIYYSQIVNDFQKGDIAEGYSVSREKKESFPLTVTSAQKNPTAFYLCASSMWGNAYEQYFGPGTRLTVT.

The chain employs TRBV5-1 and TRBJ2-3; 14 bases are shared with TRBD2. CDR1 and CDR2 (germline): SGHRS, YFSETQ. The junction had 9 bases not matched to a gene; V was cut back by 4 bases and J by 2 bases. The CDR3 sequence is 18 residues long. The DNA of the CDR3 is TGCGCCAGCAGCCCTCCTGGACTAGCGGGAGGAGCCACAGATACGCAGTATTTT. This translates into CASSPPGLAGGATDTQYF.

Comments on this clone: Other DNA sequences in the sample encode the same CDR3. This chain links TRBV18 with TRBJ1-5; D not certain. CDR3 length: 13 residues. Germline V gives CDR1 KGHSH, CDR2 LQKENI. Trimming stripped 6 bases from V and 0 bases from J, with 6 bases between. The CDR3, as DNA: TGTGCCAGCTCTCCCCCTAGCAATCAGCCCCAGCATTTT. Residues: CASSPPSNQPQHF.

The chain recombines TRBV10-3 with TRBJ1-1; the D gene is possibly TRBD1 (6 bases). There are 14 residues in the CDR3. V lost 4 bases and J 4 bases, leaving 13 bases between the germline ends. From germline, CDR1 is ENHRY and CDR2 SYGVKD. CDR3 in DNA: TGTGCCATCAGTGTCAGGGGCTACGGCACTGAAGCTTTCTTT. This encodes CAISVRGYGTEAFF.